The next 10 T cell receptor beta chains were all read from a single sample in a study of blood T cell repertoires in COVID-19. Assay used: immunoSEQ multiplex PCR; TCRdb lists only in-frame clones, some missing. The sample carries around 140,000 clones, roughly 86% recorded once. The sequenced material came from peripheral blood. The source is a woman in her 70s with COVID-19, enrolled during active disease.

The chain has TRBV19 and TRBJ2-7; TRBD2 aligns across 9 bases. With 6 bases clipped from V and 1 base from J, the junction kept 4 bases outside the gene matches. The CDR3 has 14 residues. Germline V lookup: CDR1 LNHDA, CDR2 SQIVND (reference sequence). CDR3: CASRERGASYEQYF. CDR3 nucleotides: TGTGCCAGTAGGGAGCGGGGGGCTTCCTACGAGCAGTACTTC.

Written as DNA, the CDR3 is TGCGCCAGCAGCCAAACCTGGGGCTTGGGGGGAAACACCATATATTTT. Its translation: CASSQTWGLGGNTIYF. The chain has TRBV4-1 and TRBJ1-3; possible D gene TRBD1, 5 bases. Germline values: CDR1 MGHRA, CDR2 YSYEKL. The CDR3 spans 16 residues. V lost 2 bases, J lost 4 bases, and 15 bases lay in between.

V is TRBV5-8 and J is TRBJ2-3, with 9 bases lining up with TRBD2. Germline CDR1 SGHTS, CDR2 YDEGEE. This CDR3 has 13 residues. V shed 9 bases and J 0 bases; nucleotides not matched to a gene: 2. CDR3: CATGLASTDTQYF. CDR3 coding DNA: TGTGCCACCGGACTAGCGAGCACAGATACGCAGTATTTT.

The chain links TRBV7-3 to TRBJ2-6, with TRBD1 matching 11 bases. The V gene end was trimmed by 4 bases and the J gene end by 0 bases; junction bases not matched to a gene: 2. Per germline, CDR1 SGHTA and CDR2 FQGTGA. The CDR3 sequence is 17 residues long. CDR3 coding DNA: TGTGCCAGCAGCTCCGGGACAGGGGGCTCTGGGGCCAACGTCCTGACTTTC. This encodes CASSSGTGGSGANVLTF.

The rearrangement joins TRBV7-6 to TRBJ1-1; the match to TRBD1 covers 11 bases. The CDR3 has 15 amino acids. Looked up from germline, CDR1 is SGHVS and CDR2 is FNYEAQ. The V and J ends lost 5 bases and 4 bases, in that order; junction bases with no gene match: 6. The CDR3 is CASSPGQGASTEAFF. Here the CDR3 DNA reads TGTGCCAGCAGCCCAGGACAGGGGGCGAGCACTGAAGCTTTCTTT.

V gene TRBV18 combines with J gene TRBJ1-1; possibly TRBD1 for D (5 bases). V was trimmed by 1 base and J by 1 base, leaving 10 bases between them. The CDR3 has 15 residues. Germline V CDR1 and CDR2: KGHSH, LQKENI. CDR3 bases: TGTGCCAGCTCACCACGAGTCGGGGGGAACACTGAAGCTTTCTTT. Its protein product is CASSPRVGGNTEAFF.

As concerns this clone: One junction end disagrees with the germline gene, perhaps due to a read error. The CDR3 DNA follows: TGTGCCGGCAGGGGGCGGAGAGAGACCCAGTACTTC. As protein: CAGRGRRETQYF. The chain couples TRBV2 to TRBJ2-5; 8 bases align to TRBD1. The germline V gene has CDR1 SNHLY and CDR2 FYNNEI. This CDR3 spans 12 amino acids.

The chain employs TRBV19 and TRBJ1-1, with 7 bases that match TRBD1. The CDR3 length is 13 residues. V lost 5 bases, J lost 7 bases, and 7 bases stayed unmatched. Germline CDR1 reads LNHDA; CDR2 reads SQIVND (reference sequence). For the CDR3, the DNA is TGTGCCAGTAGTCTAAGCCGGGACAGTGAAGCTTTCTTT. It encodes CASSLSRDSEAFF.

CDR3 in DNA: TGCGCCAGCGGGATGACAGGGTCGGGGAACACTGAAGCTTTCTTT. Translation: CASGMTGSGNTEAFF. The chain employs TRBV5-1 and TRBJ1-1, with 7 bases lining up with TRBD1. Germline CDR1 SGHRS, CDR2 YFSETQ. V shed 7 bases, J shed 1 base, and the junction held 10 bases outside the gene matches. The CDR3 consists of 15 residues.

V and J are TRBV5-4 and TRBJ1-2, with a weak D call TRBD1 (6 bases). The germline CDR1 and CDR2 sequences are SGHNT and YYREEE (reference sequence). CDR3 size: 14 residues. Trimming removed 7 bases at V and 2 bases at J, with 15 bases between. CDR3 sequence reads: CASAANRANYGYTF. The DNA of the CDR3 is TGTGCCAGCGCGGCCAACAGGGCAAACTATGGCTACACCTTC.